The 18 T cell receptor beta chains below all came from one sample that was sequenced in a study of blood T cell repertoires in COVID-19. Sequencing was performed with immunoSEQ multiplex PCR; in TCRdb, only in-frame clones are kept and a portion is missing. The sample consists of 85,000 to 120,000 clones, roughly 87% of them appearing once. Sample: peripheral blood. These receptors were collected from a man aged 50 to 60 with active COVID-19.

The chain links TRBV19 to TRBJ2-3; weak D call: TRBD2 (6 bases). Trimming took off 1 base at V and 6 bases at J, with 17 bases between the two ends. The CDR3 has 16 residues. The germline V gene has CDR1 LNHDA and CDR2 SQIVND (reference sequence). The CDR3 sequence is CASSIGRVAARDTQYF. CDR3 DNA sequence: TGTGCCAGTAGTATAGGGCGGGTAGCGGCCAGGGATACGCAGTATTTT.

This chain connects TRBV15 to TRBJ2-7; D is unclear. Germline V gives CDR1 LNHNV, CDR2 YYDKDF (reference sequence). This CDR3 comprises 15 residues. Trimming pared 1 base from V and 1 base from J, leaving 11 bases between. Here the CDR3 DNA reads TGTGCCACCAGCAGAGGGATCGGAGCTTCCTACGAGCAGTACTTC. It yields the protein CATSRGIGASYEQYF.

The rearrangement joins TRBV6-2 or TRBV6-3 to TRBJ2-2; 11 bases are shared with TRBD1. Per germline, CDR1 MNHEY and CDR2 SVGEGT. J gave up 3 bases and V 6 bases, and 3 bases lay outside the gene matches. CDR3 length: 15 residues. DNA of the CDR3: TGTGCCAGCAGCGGACAGGGGGCGCACACCGGGGAGCTGTTTTTT. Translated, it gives CASSGQGAHTGELFF.

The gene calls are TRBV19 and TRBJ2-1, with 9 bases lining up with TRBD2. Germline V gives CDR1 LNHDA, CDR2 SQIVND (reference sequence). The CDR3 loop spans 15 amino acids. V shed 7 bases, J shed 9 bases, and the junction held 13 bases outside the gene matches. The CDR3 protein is CASIPPGGGAGEQFF. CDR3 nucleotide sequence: TGTGCCAGTATTCCCCCCGGCGGGGGGGCCGGTGAGCAGTTCTTC.

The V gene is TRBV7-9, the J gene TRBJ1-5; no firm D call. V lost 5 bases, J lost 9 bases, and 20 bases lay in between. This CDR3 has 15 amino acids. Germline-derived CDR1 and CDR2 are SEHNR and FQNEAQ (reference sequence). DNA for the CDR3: TGTGCCAGCAGCGAGGGAATTGGCCCGATCATGCCCCAGCATTTT. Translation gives CASSEGIGPIMPQHF. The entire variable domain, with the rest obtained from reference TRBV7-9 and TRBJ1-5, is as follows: DTGVSQNPRHKITKRGQNVTFRCDPISEHNRLYWYRQTLGQGPEFLTYFQNEAQLEKSRLLSDRFSAERPKGSFSTLEIQRTEQGDSAMYLCASSEGIGPIMPQHFGDGTRLSIL.

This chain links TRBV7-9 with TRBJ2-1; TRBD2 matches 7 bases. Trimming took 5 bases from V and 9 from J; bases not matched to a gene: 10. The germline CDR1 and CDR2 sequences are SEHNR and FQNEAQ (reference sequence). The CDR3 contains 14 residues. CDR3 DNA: TGTGCCAGCAGCCAAGCGGGACTCTTGGGTGAGCAGTTCTTC. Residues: CASSQAGLLGEQFF.

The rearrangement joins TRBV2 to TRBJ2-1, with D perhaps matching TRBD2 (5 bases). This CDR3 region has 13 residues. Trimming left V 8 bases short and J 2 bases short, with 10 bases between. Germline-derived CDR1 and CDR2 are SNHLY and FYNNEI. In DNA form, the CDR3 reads TGTGCCAGCGTTGAGCGGACCTACAATGAGCAGTTCTTC. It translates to CASVERTYNEQFF.

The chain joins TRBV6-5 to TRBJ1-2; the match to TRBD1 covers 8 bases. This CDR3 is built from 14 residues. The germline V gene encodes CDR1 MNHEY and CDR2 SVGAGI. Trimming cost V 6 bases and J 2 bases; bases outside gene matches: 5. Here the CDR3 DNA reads TGTGCCAGCAGGCGACAGGGGCGGAACTATGGCTACACCTTC. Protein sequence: CASRRQGRNYGYTF.

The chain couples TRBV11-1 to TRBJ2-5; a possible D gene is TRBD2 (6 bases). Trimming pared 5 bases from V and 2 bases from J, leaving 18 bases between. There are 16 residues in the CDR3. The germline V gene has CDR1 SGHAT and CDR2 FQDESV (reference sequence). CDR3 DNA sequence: TGTGCCAGCAGCCGGCCTGGTGGGGGGTCTCAAGAGACCCAGTACTTC. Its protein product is CASSRPGGGSQETQYF.

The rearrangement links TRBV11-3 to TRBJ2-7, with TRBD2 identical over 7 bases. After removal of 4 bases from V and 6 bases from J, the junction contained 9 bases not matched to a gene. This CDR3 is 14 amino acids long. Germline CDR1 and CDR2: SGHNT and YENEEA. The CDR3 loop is CASSWGGTSSEQYF. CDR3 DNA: TGTGCCAGCAGCTGGGGGGGAACTAGCTCCGAGCAGTACTTC. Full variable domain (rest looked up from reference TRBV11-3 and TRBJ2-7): EAGVVQSPRYKIIEKKQPVAFWCNPISGHNTLYWYLQNLGQGPELLIRYENEEAVDDSQLPKDRFSAERLKGVDSTLKIQPAELGDSAVYLCASSWGGTSSEQYFGPGTRLTVT.

CDR3 amino acids: CASSLVQGVNTEAFF. Here the CDR3 DNA reads TGTGCCAGCAGCTTAGTTCAGGGGGTGAACACTGAAGCTTTCTTT. This chain uses TRBV11-2 with TRBJ1-1; TRBD1 agrees at 7 bases. Per the germline V gene, CDR1 is SGHAT and CDR2 is FQNNGV. Trimming at V came to 1 base and at J to 0 bases, leaving 2 bases not matched to a gene. This CDR3 comprises 15 residues.

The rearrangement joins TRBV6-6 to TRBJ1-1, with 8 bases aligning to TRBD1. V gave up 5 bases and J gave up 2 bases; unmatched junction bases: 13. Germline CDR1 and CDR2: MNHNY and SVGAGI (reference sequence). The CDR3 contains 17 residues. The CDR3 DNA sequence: TGTGCCAGCAGTCTTACAGGGGGGAAGTTACTTAACACTGAAGCTTTCTTT. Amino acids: CASSLTGGKLLNTEAFF.

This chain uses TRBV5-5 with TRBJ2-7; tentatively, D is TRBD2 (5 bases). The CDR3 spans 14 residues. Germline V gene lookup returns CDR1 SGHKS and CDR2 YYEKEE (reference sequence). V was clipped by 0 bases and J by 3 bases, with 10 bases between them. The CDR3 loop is CASSLEIALYEQYF. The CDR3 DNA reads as TGTGCCAGCAGCTTGGAAATAGCGCTCTACGAGCAGTACTTC.

The CDR3 loop is CASSFAGLASSWGTDTQYF. DNA for the CDR3: TGTGCCAGCAGCTTTGCTGGACTAGCGAGTTCCTGGGGCACAGATACGCAGTATTTT. The V call is TRBV7-2, the J call TRBJ2-3; TRBD2 aligns across 9 bases. This CDR3 contains 19 residues. J was trimmed by 1 base and V by 3 bases; bases with no gene match: 14. From germline, CDR1 is SGHTA and CDR2 FQGNSA. The full variable domain, its missing parts supplied by reference TRBV7-2 and TRBJ2-3, is GAGVSQSPSNKVTEKGKDVELRCDPISGHTALYWYRQSLGQGLEFLIYFQGNSAPDKSGLPSDRFSAERTGGSVSTLTIQRTQQEDSAVYLCASSFAGLASSWGTDTQYFGPGTRLTVL.

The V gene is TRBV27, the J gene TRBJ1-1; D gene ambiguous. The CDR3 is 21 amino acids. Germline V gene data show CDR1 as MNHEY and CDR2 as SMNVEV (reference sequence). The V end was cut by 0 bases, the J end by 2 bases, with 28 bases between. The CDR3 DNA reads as TGTGCCAGCAGTTTATCACGGGTAGGCGGGATCCGAACTTTCTCAAACACTGAAGCTTTCTTT. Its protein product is CASSLSRVGGIRTFSNTEAFF.

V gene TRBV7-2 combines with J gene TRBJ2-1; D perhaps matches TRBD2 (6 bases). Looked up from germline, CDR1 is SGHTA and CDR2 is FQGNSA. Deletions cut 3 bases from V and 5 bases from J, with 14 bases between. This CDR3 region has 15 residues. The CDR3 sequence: CASSFGRGTNNEQFF. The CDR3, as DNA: TGTGCCAGCAGCTTTGGGCGGGGCACCAACAATGAGCAGTTCTTC.

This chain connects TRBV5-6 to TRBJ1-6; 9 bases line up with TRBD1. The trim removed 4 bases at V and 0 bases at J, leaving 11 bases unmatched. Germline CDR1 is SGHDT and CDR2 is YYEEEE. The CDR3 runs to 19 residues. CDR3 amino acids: CASSVGQGNLDSYNSPLHF. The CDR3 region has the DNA TGTGCCAGCAGCGTCGGACAGGGGAATTTAGACTCCTATAATTCACCCCTCCACTTT.

The CDR3: CSVDSGGRTDTQYF. The CDR3 DNA reads as TGCAGCGTTGACTCAGGGGGCCGTACAGATACGCAGTATTTT. V is TRBV29-1 and J is TRBJ2-3; 8 bases line up with TRBD1. Losses at the gene ends were 3 bases for V and 3 bases for J; bases not matched to a gene: 5. The CDR3 is 14 amino acids. CDR1 is SQVTM and CDR2 is ANQGSEA in the germline V gene.